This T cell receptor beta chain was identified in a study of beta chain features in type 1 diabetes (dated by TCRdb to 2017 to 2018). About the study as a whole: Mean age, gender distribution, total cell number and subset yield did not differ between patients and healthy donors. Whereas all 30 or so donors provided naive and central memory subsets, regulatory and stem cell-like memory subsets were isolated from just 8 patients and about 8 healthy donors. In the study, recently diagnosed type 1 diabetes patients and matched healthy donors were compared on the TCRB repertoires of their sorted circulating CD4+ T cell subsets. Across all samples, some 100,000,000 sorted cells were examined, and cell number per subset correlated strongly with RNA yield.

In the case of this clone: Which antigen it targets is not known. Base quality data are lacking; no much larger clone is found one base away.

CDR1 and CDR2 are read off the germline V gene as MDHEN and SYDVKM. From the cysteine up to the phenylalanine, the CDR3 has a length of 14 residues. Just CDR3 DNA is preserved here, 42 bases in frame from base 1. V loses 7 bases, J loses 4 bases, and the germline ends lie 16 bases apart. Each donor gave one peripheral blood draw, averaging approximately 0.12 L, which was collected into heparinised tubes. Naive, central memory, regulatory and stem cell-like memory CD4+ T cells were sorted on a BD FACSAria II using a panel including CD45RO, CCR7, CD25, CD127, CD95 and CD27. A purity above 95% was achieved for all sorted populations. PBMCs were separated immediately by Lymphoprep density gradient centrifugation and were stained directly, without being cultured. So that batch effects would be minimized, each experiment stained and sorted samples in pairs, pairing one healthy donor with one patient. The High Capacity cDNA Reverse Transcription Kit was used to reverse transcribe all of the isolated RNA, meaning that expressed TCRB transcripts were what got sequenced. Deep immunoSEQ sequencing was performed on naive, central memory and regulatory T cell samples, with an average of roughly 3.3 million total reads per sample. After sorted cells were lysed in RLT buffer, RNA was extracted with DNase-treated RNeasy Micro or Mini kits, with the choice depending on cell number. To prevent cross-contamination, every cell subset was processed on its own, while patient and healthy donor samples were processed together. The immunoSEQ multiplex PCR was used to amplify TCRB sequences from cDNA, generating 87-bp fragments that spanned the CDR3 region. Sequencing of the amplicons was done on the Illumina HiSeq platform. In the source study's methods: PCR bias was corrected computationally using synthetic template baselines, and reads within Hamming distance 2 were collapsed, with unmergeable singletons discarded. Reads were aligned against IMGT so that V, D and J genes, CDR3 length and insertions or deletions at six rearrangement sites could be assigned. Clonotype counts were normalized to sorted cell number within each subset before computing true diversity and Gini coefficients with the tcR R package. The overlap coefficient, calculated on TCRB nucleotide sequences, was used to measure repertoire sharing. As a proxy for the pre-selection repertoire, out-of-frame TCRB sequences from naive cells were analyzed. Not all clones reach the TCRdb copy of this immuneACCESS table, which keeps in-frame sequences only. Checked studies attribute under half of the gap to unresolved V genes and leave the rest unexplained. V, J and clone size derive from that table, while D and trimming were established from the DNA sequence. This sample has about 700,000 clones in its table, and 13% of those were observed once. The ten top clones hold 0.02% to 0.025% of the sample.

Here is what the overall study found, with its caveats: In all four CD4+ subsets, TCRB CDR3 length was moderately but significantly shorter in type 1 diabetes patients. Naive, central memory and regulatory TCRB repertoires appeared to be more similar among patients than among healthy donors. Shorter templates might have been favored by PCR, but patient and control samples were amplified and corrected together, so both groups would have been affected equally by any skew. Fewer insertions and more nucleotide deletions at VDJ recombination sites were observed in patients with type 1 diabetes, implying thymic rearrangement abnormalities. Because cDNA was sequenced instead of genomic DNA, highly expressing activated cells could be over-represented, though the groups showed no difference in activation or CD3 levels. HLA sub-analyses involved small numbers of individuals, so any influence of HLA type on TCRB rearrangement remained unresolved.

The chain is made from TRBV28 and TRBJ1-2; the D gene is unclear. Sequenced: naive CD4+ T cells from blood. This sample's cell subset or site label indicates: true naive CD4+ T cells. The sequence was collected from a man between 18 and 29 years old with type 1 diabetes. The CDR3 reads CASTLTVGPYGYTF. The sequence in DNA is TGTGCCAGCACCCTCACGGTGGGTCCCTATGGCTACACCTTC.